What follows are 12 T cell receptor beta chains derived from one specimen sequenced in a study of read filtering for tumor transcriptome and immune sequencing. From about 400 ng of RNA, a library with molecular barcoded alpha/delta and beta/gamma adaptors was made. TCRdb recomputed calls from the reads with MiXCR, one row per CDR3 protein. Seen here are 75,000 to 95,000 distinct CDR3 sequences, roughly an eighth observed once, and the top ten hold around 14%. The sequenced sample consisted of a population of CD138-negative cells sorted from bone marrow. The receptor source for this set is a donor at least 40 years old with multiple myeloma.

Many counts were recorded for this clonotype. The chain joins TRBV18 to TRBJ1-5; no definite D call. CDR1 and CDR2 (germline): KGHSH, LQKENI. Between the trimmed V and J ends, which lost 6 bases and 2 bases, there was a span of 17 bases. The CDR3 loop spans 16 amino acids. This CDR3 reads CASSPAAPRGNQPQHF. In DNA, the CDR3 is TGTGCCAGCTCTCCCGCGGCCCCGAGGGGCAATCAGCCCCAGCATTTT.

As regards this clonotype: A much larger clone differs from this one at a single base, so this may be a read error. The rearrangement joins TRBV12-3 or TRBV12-4 to TRBJ2-5; maybe TRBD1 (6 bases). This CDR3 is built from 14 residues. The CDR3 nucleotides are TGTGCCTGCAGCGCCTCGGCCAGGGGAGAGACCCAGTACTTC. It translates to CACSASARGETQYF.

This clonotype was found many times. J is TRBJ1-6 and V is TRBV30, with no clear D. V was clipped by 1 base and J by 5 bases, with 6 bases between them. Germline CDR1 and CDR2: GTSNPN and SVGIG (reference sequence). This CDR3 spans 13 amino acids. The CDR3 DNA follows: TGTGCCTGGAGTGGGTTGAATAATTCACCCCTCCACTTT. Protein product: CAWSGLNNSPLHF.

This clonotype was counted many times. The chain is built from TRBV5-1 and TRBJ1-6, with TRBD1 matching over 7 bases. The CDR3 consists of 14 residues. CDR1 is SGHRS and CDR2 is YFSETQ in the germline V gene. The V segment lost 0 bases and the J segment 10 bases; nucleotides outside the gene matches: 4. CDR3 sequence reads: CASSLETGVSPLHF. DNA of the CDR3: TGCGCCAGCAGCTTGGAAACAGGGGTCTCACCCCTCCACTTT.

About this clonotype: A read error may be the cause here, since a much bigger clone is one base away. The chain links TRBV6-5 to TRBJ2-7; D is possibly TRBD1 or TRBD2 (5 bases each). The CDR3 covers 16 residues. Germline assignment: CDR1 MNHEY and CDR2 SVGAGI. CDR3: CASNYSSGDGTYEQYF. Here the CDR3 DNA reads TGTGCCAGCAATTACTCAAGTGGGGACGGCACCTACGAGCAGTACTTC.

This clonotype was seen many times. V and J are TRBV20-1 and TRBJ2-2, with D tentatively TRBD2 (6 bases). Germline V lookup: CDR1 DFQATT, CDR2 SNEGSKA (reference sequence). V was shortened by 0 bases and J by 7 bases, with 12 bases between the two germline ends. The CDR3 covers 14 residues. The CDR3, as DNA: TGCAGTGCTAGAGATAGCGGTGGGAGCGGGGAGCTGTTTTTT. Protein product: CSARDSGGSGELFF.

This clonotype was seen ten or more times. CDR3 loop: CASSSTSGRNEQFF. Here the CDR3 DNA reads TGTGCCAGCAGCTCGACTAGCGGGAGGAATGAGCAGTTCTTC. The V and J genes are TRBV7-2 and TRBJ2-1; the match to TRBD2 covers 13 bases. Per the germline V gene, CDR1 is SGHTA and CDR2 is FQGNSA. CDR3 size: 14 residues. Trimming removed 4 bases from V and 7 bases from J; junction bases left unmatched: 1.

There are many counts of this clonotype. The chain has TRBV12-3 or TRBV12-4 and TRBJ1-1, with D possibly matching TRBD1 (6 bases). Trimming removed 3 bases at V and 1 base at J, with 9 bases between. The CDR3 length is 14 residues. The CDR3 here is CASSLGHQNTEAFF. The CDR3 DNA sequence: TGTGCCAGCAGTTTGGGACACCAGAACACTGAAGCTTTCTTT.

Comments on this clonotype: This may arise from a read error, as a much more abundant clone is one base away. The V call is TRBV29-1, the J call TRBJ1-5; possibly TRBD1 for D (6 bases). V dropped 8 bases and J dropped 5 bases, with 16 bases sitting between them. The CDR3 consists of 13 residues. Germline lookup yields CDR1 SQVTM and CDR2 ANQGSEA. This chain's CDR3 is CSIGGGRDQPQHF. In nucleotides, the CDR3 is TGCAGCATTGGAGGGGGGAGGGATCAGCCCCAGCATTTT.

This clonotype was found a few times. The V and J genes are TRBV11-2 and TRBJ1-3, with no clear D. CDR1 and CDR2 from the germline V gene are SGHAT and FQNNGV. With 4 bases removed from V and 4 bases from J, the gap between germline ends came to 5 bases. The length of the CDR3 is 12 residues. Written as DNA, the CDR3 is TGTGCCAGCAGCTCCACGGGAAACACCATATATTTT. Translating gives CASSSTGNTIYF. Based on the CDR3 plus reference TRBV11-2 and TRBJ1-3, the full variable domain is EAGVAQSPRYKIIEKRQSVAFWCNPISGHATLYWYQQILGQGPKLLIQFQNNGVVDDSQLPKDRFSAERLKGVDSTLKIQPAKLEDSAVYLCASSSTGNTIYFGEGSWLTVV.

The chain is built from TRBV2 and TRBJ1-1, with D possibly TRBD1 on 6 matching bases. The CDR3 covers 13 residues. The V gene's germline CDR1 is SNHLY and CDR2 FYNNEI. The V end lost 10 bases, the J end lost 4 bases, and 16 bases lay between the germline ends. CDR3 loop: CANRVTGRTEAFF. In DNA, the CDR3 is TGTGCCAACAGAGTTACAGGGCGCACTGAAGCTTTCTTT. Full variable domain (rest looked up from reference TRBV2 and TRBJ1-1): EPEVTQTPSHQVTQMGQEVILRCVPISNHLYFYWYRQILGQKVEFLVSFYNNEISEKSEIFDDQFSVERPDGSNFTLKIRSTKLEDSAMYFCANRVTGRTEAFFGQGTRLTVV.

This clonotype has ten or more counts. The chain uses TRBV30 and TRBJ2-1, with 7 bases lining up with TRBD2. V lost 4 bases to trimming and J lost 16 bases; unmatched junction nucleotides: 13. This CDR3 comprises 12 residues. The germline V gene has CDR1 GTSNPN and CDR2 SVGIG (reference sequence). The CDR3 bases are TGTGCCTGGAACCCGAGCGGGACCCTGTATTTCTTC. Its protein product is CAWNPSGTLYFF.